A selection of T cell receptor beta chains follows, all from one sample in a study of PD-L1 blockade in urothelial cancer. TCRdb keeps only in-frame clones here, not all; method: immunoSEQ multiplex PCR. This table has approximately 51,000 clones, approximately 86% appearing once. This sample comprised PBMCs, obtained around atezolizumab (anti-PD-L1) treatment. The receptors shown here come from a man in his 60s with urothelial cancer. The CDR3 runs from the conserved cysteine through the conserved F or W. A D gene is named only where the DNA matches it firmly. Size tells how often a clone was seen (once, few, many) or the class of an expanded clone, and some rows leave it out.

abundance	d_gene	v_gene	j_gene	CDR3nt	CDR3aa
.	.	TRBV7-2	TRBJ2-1	TGTGCCAGCAGCTTAGGACTAGTCAGAGGGCAGTTCTTC	CASSLGLVRGQFF
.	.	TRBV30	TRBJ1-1	TGTGCCTGGAGTACAGGACCTCACACTGAAGCTTTCTTT	CAWSTGPHTEAFF
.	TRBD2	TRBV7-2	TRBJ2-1	TGTGCCAGCAGCTCTCGGACTAGCTCCGTTACCTATGAGCAGTTCTTC	CASSSRTSSVTYEQFF
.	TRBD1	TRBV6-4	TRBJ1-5	TGTGCCAGCAGTAGCAGGGGGCGGAATCAGCCCCAGCATTTT	CASSSRGRNQPQHF
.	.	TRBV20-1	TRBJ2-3	TGCAGTGCTAGACCCTCAGATACGCAGTATTTT	CSARPSDTQYF
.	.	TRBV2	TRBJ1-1	TGTGCCAGCAGTGAAACAGGGTATTATACTGAAGCTTTCTTT	CASSETGYYTEAFF
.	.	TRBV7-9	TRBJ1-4	TGTGCCAGCAGCCCATATGGGGGCCTGGGAGAAAAACTGTTTTTT	CASSPYGGLGEKLFF
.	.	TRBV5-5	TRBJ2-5	TGTGCCAGCAGCTTGGGGGGAGGCGGGCAAGAGACCCAGTACTTC	CASSLGGGGQETQYF
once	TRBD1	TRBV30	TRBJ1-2	TGTGCCTGGAGCGGACAGGGGGCTAGTGGCTACACCTTC	CAWSGQGASGYTF
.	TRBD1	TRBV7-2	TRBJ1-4	TGTGCCAGCAGCCCGGACAGGGAGAATGAAAAACTGTTTTTT	CASSPDRENEKLFF
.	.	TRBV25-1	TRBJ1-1	TGTGCCAGCAGTGAACAGGGCTTTGAAGCTTTCTTT	CASSEQGFEAFF
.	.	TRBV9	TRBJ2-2	TGTGCCAGCAGCGCAGGTGTCACCGGGGAGCTGTTTTTT	CASSAGVTGELFF
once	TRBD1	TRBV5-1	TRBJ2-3	TGCGCCAGCAGCTATTGGACAGGGTTGGTCCCAGATACGCAGTATTTT	CASSYWTGLVPDTQYF
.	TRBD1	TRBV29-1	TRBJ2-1	TGCAGCGTTGTCGGGACAGGGGGCGCCTTCAATGAGCAGTTCTTC	CSVVGTGGAFNEQFF
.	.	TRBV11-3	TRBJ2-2	TGTGCCAGCAGCTTCCAGGGGAACACCGGGGAGCTGTTTTTT	CASSFQGNTGELFF
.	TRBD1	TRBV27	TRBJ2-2	TGTGCCAGCAGTTTCTCGGGGACAGGGGGCGTTGGTGTTTCCGGGGAGCTGTTTTTT	CASSFSGTGGVGVSGELFF
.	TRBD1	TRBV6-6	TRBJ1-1	TGTGCCAGCATAAGTTATCCCGACAGGGAAAACACTGAAGCTTTCTTT	CASISYPDRENTEAFF
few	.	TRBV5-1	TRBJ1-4	TGCGCCAGCAGCGGCTCGTCGAACAGTAATGAAAAACTGTTTTTT	CASSGSSNSNEKLFF
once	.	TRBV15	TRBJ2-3	TGTGCCACCAGCACTCGGGGGGCATATGGCACAGATACGCAGTATTTT	CATSTRGAYGTDTQYF
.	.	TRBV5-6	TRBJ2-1	TGTGCCAGCAGCTATGGACTCCTGTACAATGAGCAGTTCTTC	CASSYGLLYNEQFF
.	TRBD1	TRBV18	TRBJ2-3	TGTGCCAGCTCACCCGGGACAGGGAAGTTATTGGGCACAGATACGCAGTATTTT	CASSPGTGKLLGTDTQYF
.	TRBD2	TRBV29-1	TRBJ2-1	TGCAGCGTTATGACTAGCAGGGTCCACAATGAGCAGTTCTTC	CSVMTSRVHNEQFF
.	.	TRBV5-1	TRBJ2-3	TGCGCCACCACAGAGGGTCTAAGCACAGATACGCAGTATTTT	CATTEGLSTDTQYF
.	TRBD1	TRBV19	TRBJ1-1	TGTGCCAGTAGTCCAGGGGGTCGTCTGAACACTGAAGCTTTCTTT	CASSPGGRLNTEAFF
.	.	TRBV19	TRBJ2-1	TGTGCCAGCAGGGACTCCCCAGGGTGGGATGAGCAGTTCTTC	CASRDSPGWDEQFF
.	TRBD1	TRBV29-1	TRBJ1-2	TGCAGCGGCCCCGGGACAGACGGTGGCTACACCTTC	CSGPGTDGGYTF
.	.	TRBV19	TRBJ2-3	TGTGCCAGTAGTAGGGACTTGTGGGCTAGCACAGATACGCAGTATTTT	CASSRDLWASTDTQYF
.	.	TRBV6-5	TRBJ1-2	TGTGCCAGCAAGACGGAGGGGTGGTATGGCTACACCTTC	CASKTEGWYGYTF
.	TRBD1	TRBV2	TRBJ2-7	TGTGCCAGCAATACAGGGGACAGAACCTACGAGCAGTACTTC	CASNTGDRTYEQYF
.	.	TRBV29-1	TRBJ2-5	TGCAGCGTTGAAGCGAGGTACCAAGAGACCCAGTACTTC	CSVEARYQETQYF
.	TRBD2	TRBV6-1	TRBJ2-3	TGTGCCAGCAGAGATTTTGGGGGGGGCACAGATACGCAGTATTTT	CASRDFGGGTDTQYF
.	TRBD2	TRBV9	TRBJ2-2	TGTGCCAGCAGCGTAGCTTACGGGAGGGCCGATACCGGGGAGCTGTTTTTT	CASSVAYGRADTGELFF
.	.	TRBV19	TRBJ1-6	TGTGCCAGTAGATGGGGGGGGGTGACAGGTAATTCACCCCTCCACTTT	CASRWGGVTGNSPLHF
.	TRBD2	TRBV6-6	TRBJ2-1	TGTGCCAGCAGTCCCTGGGTAGCGGGAGGGGGCAATGAGCAGTTCTTC	CASSPWVAGGGNEQFF
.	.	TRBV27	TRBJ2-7	TGTGCCAGCAGTTTGTTGCAGGGGCTCCCCTACGAGCAGTACTTC	CASSLLQGLPYEQYF
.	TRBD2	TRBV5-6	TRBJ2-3	TGTGCCAGCAGCTTCTCGGGGGGGGATACGCAGTATTTT	CASSFSGGDTQYF
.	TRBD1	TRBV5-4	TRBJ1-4	TGTGCCAGCAGCTTCCGGGACAGGGTTGATGAACTGTTTTTT	CASSFRDRVDELFF
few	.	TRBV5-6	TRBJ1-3	TGTGCCAGCAGCCTACGCTACTGGGCCGGAGGGAACACCATATATTTT	CASSLRYWAGGNTIYF
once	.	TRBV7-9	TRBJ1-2	TGTGCCAGCAGCTTAGAGACAGGCTATGGCTACACCTTC	CASSLETGYGYTF
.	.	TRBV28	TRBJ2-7	TGTGCCAGCAGTCTAAGGACACCCCCCGAGCAGTACTTC	CASSLRTPPEQYF
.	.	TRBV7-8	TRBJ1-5	TGTGCCAGCAGCTTAGGGGGCCCCCTCGGACAGCCCCAGCATTTT	CASSLGGPLGQPQHF
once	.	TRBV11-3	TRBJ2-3	TGTGCCAGCAGGGGGGGGCCCCCAGATACGCAGTATTTT	CASRGGPPDTQYF
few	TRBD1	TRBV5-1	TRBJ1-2	TGCGCCAGCAGCGAGACAGGGTTTGGCTACACCTTC	CASSETGFGYTF
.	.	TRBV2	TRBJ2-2	TGTGCCAGCAGTGGACAGCGCACCGGGGAGCTGTTTTTT	CASSGQRTGELFF
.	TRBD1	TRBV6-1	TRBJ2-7	TGTGCCAGCAGCGACAGGGGGGTCTATGAGGAGCAGTACTTC	CASSDRGVYEEQYF
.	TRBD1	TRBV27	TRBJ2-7	TGTGCCAGCAGCCAAAGCCGGACAGGAGAGGGCGAGCAGTACTTC	CASSQSRTGEGEQYF
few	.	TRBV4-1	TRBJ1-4	TGCGCCAGCAGTCGAGGTGGGGGGGAGAATGAAAAACTGTTTTTT	CASSRGGGENEKLFF
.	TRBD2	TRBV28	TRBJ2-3	TGTGCCAGCAGTAGCGGGAGTGGAGCAGATACGCAGTATTTT	CASSSGSGADTQYF